This T cell receptor beta chain was obtained from a study of shared clonotypes between healthy human individuals. Whole-study results and caveats: Inspection by rarefaction showed sorted-subset sequencing to be incomplete despite large depth.

TCRdb's copy holds only in-frame clones and misses some; the assay was immunoSEQ multiplex PCR. The profile shows more than 1,200,000 clones, approximately 98.5% of them singletons. Of note for this clone: The antigen is undetermined.

Per the germline V gene, CDR1 is GTSNPN and CDR2 is SVGIG (reference sequence). The V end was cut by 2 bases, the J end by 7 bases, with 17 bases between. This CDR3 contains 14 residues. The sequence derives from a man aged 25-45 years in good health. The chain uses TRBV30 and TRBJ2-5; the D gene is possibly TRBD1 (5 bases). The specimen sequenced was naive CD4+ T cells sorted from blood. Subset reported: CD45RA+ positively selected. The CDR3 sequence is CAWSLTGQRGTQYF. CDR3 in DNA: TGTGCCTGGAGTTTAACAGGACAAAGGGGGACCCAGTACTTC.